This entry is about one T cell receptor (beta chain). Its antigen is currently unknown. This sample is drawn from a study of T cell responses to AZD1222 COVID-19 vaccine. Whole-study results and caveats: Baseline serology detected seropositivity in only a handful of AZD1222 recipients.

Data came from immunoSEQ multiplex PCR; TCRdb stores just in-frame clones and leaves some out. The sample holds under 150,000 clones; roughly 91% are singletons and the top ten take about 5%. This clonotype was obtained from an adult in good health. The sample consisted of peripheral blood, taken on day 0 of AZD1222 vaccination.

CDR3 region: CASSLTGGNSPLHF. The CDR3 DNA reads TGTGCCAGCAGCTTAACAGGGGGCAATTCACCCCTCCACTTT. The J gene is TRBJ1-6, the V gene TRBV5-4; 9 positions agree with TRBD1. The trim removed 2 bases at V and 7 bases at J, leaving 1 base unmatched. The CDR3 extends over 14 amino acids. Germline V gene data show CDR1 as SGHNT and CDR2 as YYREEE (reference sequence).